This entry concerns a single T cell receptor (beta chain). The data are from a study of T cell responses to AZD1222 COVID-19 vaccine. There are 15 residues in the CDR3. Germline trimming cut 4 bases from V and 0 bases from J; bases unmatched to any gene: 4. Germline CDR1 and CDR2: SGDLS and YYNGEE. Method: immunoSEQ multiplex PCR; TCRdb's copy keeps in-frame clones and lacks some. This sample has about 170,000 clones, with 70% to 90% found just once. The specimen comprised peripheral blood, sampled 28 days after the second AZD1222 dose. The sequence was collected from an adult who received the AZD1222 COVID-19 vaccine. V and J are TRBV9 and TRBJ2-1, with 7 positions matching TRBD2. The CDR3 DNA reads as TGTGCCAGCAGCCTCGGGGGGATCTCCTACAATGAGCAGTTCTTC. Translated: CASSLGGISYNEQFF.